This T cell receptor (beta chain) was documented in a study of blood T cell repertoires in COVID-19. The ends were cut back, 3 bases at V and 2 bases at J, with 11 bases in the middle. Germline loops: CDR1 MNHEY, CDR2 SVGAGI. This CDR3 contains 15 residues. Repertoires were generated with immunoSEQ multiplex PCR, while TCRdb's copy carries only in-frame clones and drops some. The table shows about 130,000 clones, with 85% occurring only once. The source material was peripheral blood. The sequence was obtained from a man at least 80 years old with active or convalescent COVID-19. The rearrangement links TRBV6-5 to TRBJ2-1, with a weak D call TRBD2 (5 bases). CDR3 DNA: TGTGCCAGCAGTTATCGGGGAGAGGCCTACAATGAGCAGTTCTTC. This encodes CASSYRGEAYNEQFF.